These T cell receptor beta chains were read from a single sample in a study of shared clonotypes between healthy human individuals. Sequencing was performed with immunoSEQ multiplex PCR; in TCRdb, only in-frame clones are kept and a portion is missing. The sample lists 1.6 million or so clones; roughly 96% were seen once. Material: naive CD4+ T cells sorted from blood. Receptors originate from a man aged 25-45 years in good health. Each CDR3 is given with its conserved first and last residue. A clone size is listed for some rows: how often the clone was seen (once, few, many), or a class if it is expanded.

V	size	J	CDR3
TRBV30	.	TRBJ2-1	CAWSKGTSDYNEQFF
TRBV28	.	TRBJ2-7	CASSLFGEQYF
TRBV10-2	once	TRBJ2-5	CASQKDRGRPQETQYF
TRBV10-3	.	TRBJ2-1	CAIMGRESDEQFF
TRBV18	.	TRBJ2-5	CASSPDREETQYF
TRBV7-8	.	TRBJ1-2	CASSPGGGGYTF
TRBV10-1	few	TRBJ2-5	CASSRGQGGETQYF
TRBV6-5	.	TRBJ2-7	CASSYQVGPSYEQYF
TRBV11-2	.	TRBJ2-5	CASSTGTGGDETQYF
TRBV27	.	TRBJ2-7	CASSLRQGLAAMREQYF
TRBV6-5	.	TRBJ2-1	CASSQQREGRQFF
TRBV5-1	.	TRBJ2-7	CASSSQGNEQYF
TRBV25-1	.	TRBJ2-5	CASSMGGLAGGQETQYF
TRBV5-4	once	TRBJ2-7	CASSLHAAGTSAYEQYF
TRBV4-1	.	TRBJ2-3	CASSQGGGWGTQYF
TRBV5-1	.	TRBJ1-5	CASSLQGRSNQPQHF
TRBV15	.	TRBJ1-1	CATSGPGMRNTEAFF
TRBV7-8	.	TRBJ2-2	CASSWRELGTGELFF
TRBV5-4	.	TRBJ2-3	CASSLSSSGTRQDTDTQYF
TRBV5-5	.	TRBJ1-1	CASSRTVGTMNTEAFF
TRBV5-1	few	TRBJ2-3	CASSLAAADTQYF
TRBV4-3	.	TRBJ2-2	CASSQETGNNANTGELFF
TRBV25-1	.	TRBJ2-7	CASRVAGEGEQYF
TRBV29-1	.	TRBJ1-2	CSVYSGEVYGYTF
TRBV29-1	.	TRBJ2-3	CSVEQGSGTQYF
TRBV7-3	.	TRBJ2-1	CASSPKSGTGVRSYNEQFF
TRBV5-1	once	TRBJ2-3	CASSSTGGTDTQYF
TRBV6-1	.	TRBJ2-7	CASSEGGGFLLEQYF
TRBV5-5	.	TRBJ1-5	CASSKSGAINNQPQHF
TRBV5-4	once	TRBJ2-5	CASSLGTQETQYF
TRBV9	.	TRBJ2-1	CASSVGPGTVDNEQFF
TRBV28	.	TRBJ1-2	CASSLPLGAPYGYTF
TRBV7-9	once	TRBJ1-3	CASSRGEEPSGNTIYF
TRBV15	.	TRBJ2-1	CATSRDHVSGSYNEQFF
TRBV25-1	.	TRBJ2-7	CASSPGFKAYEQYF
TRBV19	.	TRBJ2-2	CASKTGTAGPATGELFF
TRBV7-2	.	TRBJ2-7	CASSLGTISYEQYF
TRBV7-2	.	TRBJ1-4	CASSPDRGTNEKLFF
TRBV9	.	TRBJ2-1	CASSVDPGLGVFF
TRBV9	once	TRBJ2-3	CASSVGGFTDTQYF
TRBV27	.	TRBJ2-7	CASSLVGVLSGNVQYF
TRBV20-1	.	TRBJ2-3	CSVWWTDTQYF
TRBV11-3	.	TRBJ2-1	CASSLAGGVNEQFF
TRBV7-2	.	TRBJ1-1	CASSLQGVGAFF